The 5 T cell receptor beta chains below come from one sample, sequenced in a study of shared clonotypes between healthy human individuals. Data came from immunoSEQ multiplex PCR; TCRdb stores just in-frame clones and leaves some out. Of 900,000 to 1,200,000 clones listed, 75% to 80% are singletons. Sequenced input: memory CD4+ T cells from PBMCs. Subset denoted: CD45RA-negative fraction. The source of these receptors is a man aged 18 to 29 in good health. Some clones in this sample may be carry-over from other donors' samples.

On this clone itself: Different DNA sequences within this sample yield the same CDR3. V and J are TRBV28 and TRBJ1-2; D not certain. Per germline, CDR1 MDHEN and CDR2 SYDVKM. This CDR3 region has 12 residues. Trimming took 2 bases from V and 5 from J, leaving 6 bases between them. As DNA, the CDR3 is TGTGCCAGCAGTTTAGGAACGTATGGCTACACCTTC. This codes for CASSLGTYGYTF.

The chain combines TRBV5-1 with TRBJ2-2; 8 bases agree with TRBD1. Germline V gene data show CDR1 as SGHRS and CDR2 as YFSETQ. This CDR3 has 15 residues. Losses at the gene ends were 3 bases for V and 6 bases for J; bases not matched to a gene: 7. The DNA of the CDR3 is TGCGCCAGCAGCTCTAAGACAGGGGCGGCCGGGGAGCTGTTTTTT. Its protein is CASSSKTGAAGELFF.

This rearrangement joins TRBV7-9 to TRBJ1-3, with D hard to call. The CDR3 runs to 16 residues. Per germline, CDR1 SEHNR and CDR2 FQNEAQ (reference sequence). Trimming shortened V by 5 bases and J by 0 bases, and 14 bases separated the two germline ends. CDR3 loop: CASSPAGLLSGNTIYF. DNA for the CDR3: TGTGCCAGCAGCCCAGCCGGACTGCTCTCTGGAAACACCATATATTTT. Full variable domain (missing parts from reference TRBV7-9 and TRBJ1-3): DTGVSQNPRHKITKRGQNVTFRCDPISEHNRLYWYRQTLGQGPEFLTYFQNEAQLEKSRLLSDRFSAERPKGSFSTLEIQRTEQGDSAMYLCASSPAGLLSGNTIYFGEGSWLTVV.

This clone was recorded once. The chain couples TRBV5-1 to TRBJ2-5; 8 nucleotides line up with TRBD2. CDR3 length equals 18 residues. Looked up from germline, CDR1 is SGHRS and CDR2 is YFSETQ. V gave up 0 bases and J gave up 4 bases; unmatched junction bases: 14. The CDR3 reads CASSLGLSGSVAAETQYF. CDR3 nucleotide sequence: TGCGCCAGCAGCTTGGGATTAAGCGGGAGTGTTGCCGCAGAGACCCAGTACTTC.

This chain uses TRBV2 with TRBJ1-5, with 7 bases fitting TRBD1. The junction had 8 bases not matched to a gene; V was cut back by 6 bases and J by 0 bases. Germline CDR1 and CDR2: SNHLY and FYNNEI. This CDR3 region has 16 residues. The CDR3 region is CASRSDGTVSNQPQHF. Written as DNA, the CDR3 is TGTGCCAGCAGAAGCGACGGGACAGTTAGCAATCAGCCCCAGCATTTT.